The 3 T cell receptor beta chains listed next were all sequenced from one sample in a study of T-cell memory formation after mild COVID-19. TCRdb reprocessed the 5' RACE reads via MiXCR and lists one record per CDR3 protein. The sample lists 400,000 or so distinct CDR3 sequences, over 15% seen once, with around 9.2% in the top ten. The sample was PBMCs or a T cell subset sorted from them (not recorded which). The origin of the receptors is an adult woman who had mild COVID-19 (a few samples of this study predate the infection). Cell type and time point are not known.

This clonotype was observed a few times. The chain joins TRBV6-5 to TRBJ2-2; possible D gene TRBD1, 5 bases. Trimming took off 7 bases at V and 8 bases at J, with 17 bases between the two ends. The germline CDR1 and CDR2 sequences are MNHEY and SVGAGI. CDR3 length equals 14 residues. CDR3 in DNA: TGTGCCAGCACTCATAAATCCCCAGGGGGGGAGCTGTTTTTT. It specifies CASTHKSPGGELFF.

The J gene is TRBJ2-6, the V gene TRBV7-2, with 7 bases aligning to TRBD1. V was pared by 1 base and J by 0 bases, with 6 bases of the junction left unmatched. Germline CDR1 SGHTA, CDR2 FQGNSA. The CDR3 has 18 amino acids. The CDR3 region has the DNA TGTGCCAGCAGCTTAGTTCTGACAGGGACCTCTGGGGCCAACGTCCTGACTTTC. Its protein product is CASSLVLTGTSGANVLTF.

This clonotype was seen only a few times. This rearrangement joins TRBV11-2 to TRBJ2-1; D gene ambiguous. The length of the CDR3 is 17 residues. Germline assignment: CDR1 SGHAT and CDR2 FQNNGV. Trimming removed 0 bases at V and 5 bases at J, with 17 bases between. CDR3 coding DNA: TGTGCCAGCAGCTTAGATAGTTGGGGTGAGTCTAACAATGAGCAGTTCTTC. Translated: CASSLDSWGESNNEQFF. Supplemented by reference TRBV11-2 and TRBJ2-1, the full variable domain reads EAGVAQSPRYKIIEKRQSVAFWCNPISGHATLYWYQQILGQGPKLLIQFQNNGVVDDSQLPKDRFSAERLKGVDSTLKIQPAKLEDSAVYLCASSLDSWGESNNEQFFGPGTRLTVL.